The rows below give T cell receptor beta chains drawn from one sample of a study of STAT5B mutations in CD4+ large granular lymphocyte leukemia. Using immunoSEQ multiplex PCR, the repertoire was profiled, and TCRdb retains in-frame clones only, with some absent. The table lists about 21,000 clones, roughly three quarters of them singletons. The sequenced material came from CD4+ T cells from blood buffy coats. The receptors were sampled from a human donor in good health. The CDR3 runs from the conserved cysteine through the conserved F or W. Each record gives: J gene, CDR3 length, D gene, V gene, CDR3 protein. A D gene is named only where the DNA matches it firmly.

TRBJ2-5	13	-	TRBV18	CASGVSFLETQYF
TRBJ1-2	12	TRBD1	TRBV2	CASSEYRGGYTF
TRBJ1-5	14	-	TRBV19	CASSWAKSNQPQHF
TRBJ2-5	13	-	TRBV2	CASSEGGGVTQYF
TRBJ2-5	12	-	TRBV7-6	CASSLNSETQYF
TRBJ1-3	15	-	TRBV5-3	CARRQARSSGNTIYF
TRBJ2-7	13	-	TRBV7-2	CASSLSGAREQYF
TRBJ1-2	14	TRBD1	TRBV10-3	CAISLQGAKAGYTF
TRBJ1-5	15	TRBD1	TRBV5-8	CASSDTGDPNQPQHF
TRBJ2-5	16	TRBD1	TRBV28	CASSLSTGGASETQYF
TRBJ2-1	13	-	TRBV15	CATSRDLLDWQFF
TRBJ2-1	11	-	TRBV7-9	CASSSANEQFF
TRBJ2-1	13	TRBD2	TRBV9	CASSVGGGDPQFF